This T cell receptor (beta chain) is drawn from a study of blood T cell repertoires in COVID-19. Study-level background: Specimens from acute and convalescent COVID-19 originated in the United States, Italy and Spain. T cells, B-cell-depleted T cells, or PBMCs supplied cDNA or gDNA.

Authors' methods: It was from reference gene primer amplification that nucleated cell counts were estimated. TCRdb's table, derived via immunoSEQ multiplex PCR, lists solely in-frame clones and lacks some. V, J and clone size are those of that table, while D and trimming were read from the DNA. In the table there are approximately 100,000 clones, approximately 80% of which are singletons. There are 16 residues in the CDR3. The germline CDR1 and CDR2 sequences are MGHRA and YSYEKL. The V and J ends lost 1 base and 9 bases, in that order; junction bases with no gene match: 5. This sequence was found in a man aged 70-80 years with active or convalescent COVID-19. The sample was peripheral blood. This chain links TRBV4-1 with TRBJ1-6, with 11 bases lining up with TRBD1. The CDR3 coding sequence is TGCGCCAGCAGCCAAGTCTCGGACAGGGGGCTTTCACCCCTCCACTTT. This translates into CASSQVSDRGLSPLHF.